This T cell receptor (beta chain) was captured by sequencing in a study of blood T cell repertoires in COVID-19. Clones were sequenced by immunoSEQ multiplex PCR, and TCRdb holds only the in-frame ones, with some missing. Among about 92,000 clones listed, 80% were seen once. In germline, CDR1 is SGHNT, CDR2 YYREEE (reference sequence). Trimming took 4 bases from V and 5 from J, leaving 16 bases between them. The CDR3 spans 15 residues. The genes are TRBV5-4 and TRBJ2-1, with D possibly being TRBD2 (7 bases). The sample consisted of peripheral blood. The receptor comes from a woman aged 70-85 years with acute or convalescent COVID-19. The CDR3 region is CASSRGAGDDNEQFF. The DNA for the CDR3 is TGTGCCAGCAGCAGGGGGGCGGGGGATGACAATGAGCAGTTCTTC.